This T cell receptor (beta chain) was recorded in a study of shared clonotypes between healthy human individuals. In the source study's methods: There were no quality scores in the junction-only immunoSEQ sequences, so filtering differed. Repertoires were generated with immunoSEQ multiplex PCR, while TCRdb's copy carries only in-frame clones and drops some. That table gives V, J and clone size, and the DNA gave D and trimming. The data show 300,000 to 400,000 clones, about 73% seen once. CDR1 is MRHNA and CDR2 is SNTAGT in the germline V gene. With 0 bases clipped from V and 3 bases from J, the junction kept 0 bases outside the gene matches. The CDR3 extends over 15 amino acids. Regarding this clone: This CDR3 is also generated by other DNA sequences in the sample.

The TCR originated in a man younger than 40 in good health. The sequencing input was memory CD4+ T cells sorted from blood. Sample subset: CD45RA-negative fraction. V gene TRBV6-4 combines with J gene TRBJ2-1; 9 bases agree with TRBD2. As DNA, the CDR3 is TGTGCCAGCAGTGACTCGACTAGCGGCTACAATGAGCAGTTCTTC. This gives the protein CASSDSTSGYNEQFF.